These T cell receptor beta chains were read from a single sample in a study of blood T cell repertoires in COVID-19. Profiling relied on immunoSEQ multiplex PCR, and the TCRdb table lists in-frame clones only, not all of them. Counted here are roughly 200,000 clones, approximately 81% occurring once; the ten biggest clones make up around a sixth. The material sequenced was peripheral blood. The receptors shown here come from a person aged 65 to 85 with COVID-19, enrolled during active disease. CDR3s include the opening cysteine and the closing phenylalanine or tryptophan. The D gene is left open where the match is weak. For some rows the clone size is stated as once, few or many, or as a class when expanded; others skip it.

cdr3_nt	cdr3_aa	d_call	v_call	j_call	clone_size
TGTGCCAGCAACGCGGGGGGCACCGGGGAGCTGTTTTTT	CASNAGGTGELFF	TRBD2	TRBV6-5	TRBJ2-2	NA
TGTGCCAGCAGCCCCCGCTCGGGAGGCGACTCACCCCTCCACTTT	CASSPRSGGDSPLHF	NA	TRBV11-2	TRBJ1-6	NA
TGTGCCAGCAGCCGTGGGTGGGAGGGAGCCAAAAACATTCAGTACTTC	CASSRGWEGAKNIQYF	TRBD2	TRBV7-9	TRBJ2-4	NA
TGCAGCGCCGGGGGCGGGAGGGCCGATACGCAGTATTTT	CSAGGGRADTQYF	TRBD2	TRBV29-1	TRBJ2-3	NA
TGTGCCAGCAGTAACCAGGGTCGGCAAGCTTTCTTT	CASSNQGRQAFF	NA	TRBV6-2/TRBV6-3	TRBJ1-1	NA
TGTGCCAGCAGCTTAATAGCGGGAGGGGGCTACGAGCAGTACTTC	CASSLIAGGGYEQYF	TRBD2	TRBV7-3	TRBJ2-7	NA
TGCAGCGTCGCGACAGGGGGGAATGAAAAACTGTTTTTT	CSVATGGNEKLFF	TRBD1	TRBV29-1	TRBJ1-4	NA
TGTGCCAGCAGCCACCGCTTTGGATATCAGGGAGGTACGCAGTATTTT	CASSHRFGYQGGTQYF	NA	TRBV14	TRBJ2-3	NA
TGTGCCAGCAGTGGGGGCCCCGACAGGTTCTTCTCCTACGAGCAGTACTTC	CASSGGPDRFFSYEQYF	NA	TRBV28	TRBJ2-7	NA
TGTGCCAGCAGTTTTGGGGGCAAAGGGCAGCCCCAGCATTTT	CASSFGGKGQPQHF	NA	TRBV28	TRBJ1-5	NA
TGTGCCAGCAGCCAACCCTCGTCGGGGGGTGGAAAACTGTTTTTT	CASSQPSSGGGKLFF	NA	TRBV14	TRBJ1-4	NA
TGTGCCAGCAGTGAAGGGGGGACGGTCGATAGGACCCAGTACTTC	CASSEGGTVDRTQYF	NA	TRBV25-1	TRBJ2-5	NA
TGTGCCTCCCGAAGGGGGTCTAATGAAAAACTGTTTTTT	CASRRGSNEKLFF	NA	TRBV2	TRBJ1-4	once
TGTGCCAGCAGAAAACAGAGATACACCAGTCAGCCCCAGCATTTT	CASRKQRYTSQPQHF	NA	TRBV27	TRBJ1-5	NA
TGTGCCAGCTTAAGAGGGGGCGCCGGCAATCAGCCCCAGCATTTT	CASLRGGAGNQPQHF	TRBD1	TRBV28	TRBJ1-5	NA
TGTGCCAGCAGGCCTGACAGGGTTGGCTACACCTTC	CASRPDRVGYTF	TRBD1	TRBV28	TRBJ1-2	NA
TGTGCCAGCAGCCTGACAGGGGCTGGCTACACCTTC	CASSLTGAGYTF	TRBD1	TRBV14	TRBJ1-2	NA
TGTGCCAGCAGCCCCCGGGATGAGAACACCGGGGAGCTGTTTTTT	CASSPRDENTGELFF	NA	TRBV11-2	TRBJ2-2	NA
TGTGCCAGCAGTGCAGGGCATGGCTACACCTTC	CASSAGHGYTF	NA	TRBV25-1	TRBJ1-2	NA
TGTGCCAGCAACCCGGGCAGGGCGGGCTACACCTTC	CASNPGRAGYTF	NA	TRBV11-2	TRBJ1-2	many
TGTGCCAGCAGCTTTCCTAAGACTGGGTACCAAGAGACCCAGTACTTC	CASSFPKTGYQETQYF	NA	TRBV7-2	TRBJ2-5	NA
TGCAGTGCTAGTTGGGCTAGGGGGTCCTACAATGAGCAGTTCTTC	CSASWARGSYNEQFF	NA	TRBV20-1	TRBJ2-1	NA
TGTGCCAGCAGACGATCCCCTAGGAACACCGGGGAGCTGTTTTTT	CASRRSPRNTGELFF	NA	TRBV27	TRBJ2-2	NA
TGTGCCAGCAGCTACCGCCGGGGGTTGGAGGAGACCCAGTACTTC	CASSYRRGLEETQYF	NA	TRBV7-9	TRBJ2-5	NA
TGCGCCAGCAGCCCAGGGACAGTGAACACTGAAGCTTTCTTT	CASSPGTVNTEAFF	TRBD1	TRBV5-1	TRBJ1-1	NA
TGTGCCAGCCAGGGACAGGACCAAGAGACCCAGTACTTC	CASQGQDQETQYF	TRBD1	TRBV6-6	TRBJ2-5	NA
TGTGCCACCAGTGATTATCTCGAGCAGTACTTC	CATSDYLEQYF	NA	TRBV24-1	TRBJ2-7	NA
TGCGCCAGCAGCCAAGTCCCGGCAGGCCCCTATGGCTACACCTTC	CASSQVPAGPYGYTF	NA	TRBV4-3	TRBJ1-2	NA
TGTGCCAGCAGTTTAGCGGGAGGGCGGGAGACCCAGTACTTC	CASSLAGGRETQYF	TRBD2	TRBV28	TRBJ2-5	NA
TGTGCCAGCAGCTACGGGACTAGCGGGAGCCGCGAGCAGTTCTTC	CASSYGTSGSREQFF	TRBD2	TRBV7-9	TRBJ2-1	NA
TGTGCCAGCAGTGAGGTAGGGGGCCATCCCTACGAGCAGTACTTC	CASSEVGGHPYEQYF	TRBD1	TRBV6-1	TRBJ2-7	NA
TGTGCCAGCAGCTTCAGCGGCTCCCCAGAGACCCAGTACTTC	CASSFSGSPETQYF	NA	TRBV5-4	TRBJ2-5	NA
TGTGCCAGCAGCCAAACCATTAGCGTTTACACCGGGGAGCTGTTTTTT	CASSQTISVYTGELFF	NA	TRBV14	TRBJ2-2	NA
TGTGCCAGCAGTTTATACAGGCTGGAGTCACCCCTCCACTTT	CASSLYRLESPLHF	NA	TRBV28	TRBJ1-6	few
TGCGCCAGCAGCTTCCAGGGGGACATGAACACTGAAGCTTTCTTT	CASSFQGDMNTEAFF	TRBD1	TRBV5-1	TRBJ1-1	once
TGTGCCAGCAGTCCCACGGGGACATGGATACCTGAAGCTTTCTTT	CASSPTGTWIPEAFF	NA	TRBV27	TRBJ1-1	NA
TGTGCCAGCAGCTTAGTGGAGGGCATCGAGTACTTC	CASSLVEGIEYF	NA	TRBV11-2	TRBJ2-7	once
TGTGCCAGTAGTATACCAGGTTCCTACGAGCAGTACTTC	CASSIPGSYEQYF	NA	TRBV19	TRBJ2-7	NA
TGTGCCAGCAGTGTGGGACAGGGAGTAGGTGGAAACACCATATATTTT	CASSVGQGVGGNTIYF	TRBD1	TRBV6-1	TRBJ1-3	NA
TGTGCCAGCAGCGCGGCGACAGGGGGAAGTGAAAAACTGTTTTTT	CASSAATGGSEKLFF	TRBD1	TRBV5-4	TRBJ1-4	few